The 22 T cell receptor beta chains below come from one sample, sequenced in a study of immune evolution from preneoplasia to lung adenocarcinoma. Assay: immunoSEQ multiplex PCR; the TCRdb copy retains only in-frame clones and omits some. This sample has 5,000 to 7,000 clones, with around 80% found just once. The sample consisted of FFPE adjacent normal lung tissue. Receptors were obtained from a donor aged 70 or older with lung adenocarcinoma.

The chain combines TRBV6-1 with TRBJ1-5, with a tentative D call TRBD1 (6 bases). Trimming removed 2 bases from V and 0 bases from J, with 17 bases in between. This CDR3 contains 18 residues. Germline-derived CDR1 and CDR2 are MNHNS and SASEGT. CDR3 protein: CASSEPPQGINSNQPQHF. In DNA, the CDR3 is TGTGCCAGCAGTGAACCGCCTCAGGGGATTAATAGCAATCAGCCCCAGCATTTT.

The rearrangement joins TRBV18 to TRBJ2-5; D gene unclear. The CDR3 is 14 residues long. Trimming took off 0 bases at V and 3 bases at J, with 8 bases between the two ends. Germline V CDR1 and CDR2: KGHSH, LQKENI. The CDR3: CASSPPSLEETQYF. Written as DNA, the CDR3 is TGTGCCAGCTCACCACCGTCCCTAGAAGAGACCCAGTACTTC.

This clone has only one observation. V and J are TRBV30 and TRBJ2-3; 9 positions match TRBD2. V lost 1 base to trimming and J lost 2 bases; unmatched junction nucleotides: 10. Germline V gene sequence: CDR1 GTSNPN, CDR2 SVGIG (reference sequence). CDR3 length equals 17 residues. The CDR3, as DNA: TGTGCCTGGAGTGGGCTAGCGGGAAGCCGGACCACAGATACGCAGTATTTT. Protein sequence: CAWSGLAGSRTTDTQYF.

This chain joins TRBV11-2 and TRBJ2-5, with TRBD2 matching over 11 bases. V was clipped by 5 bases and J by 5 bases; unmatched bases: 16. The CDR3 has 18 amino acids. The germline V gene has CDR1 SGHAT and CDR2 FQNNGV. In DNA form, the CDR3 reads TGTGCCAGCAGCCCCTGGGGGGGGCTAGCGGGAGGAAGGGAGACCCAGTACTTC. This sequence encodes CASSPWGGLAGGRETQYF.

This chain links TRBV30 with TRBJ2-3, with D perhaps TRBD2 (6 bases). CDR1 and CDR2 from the germline V gene are GTSNPN and SVGIG (reference sequence). This CDR3 has 16 residues. The V end was cut by 5 bases, the J end by 0 bases, with 18 bases between. DNA of the CDR3: TGTGCCTGGGGGCGGTTTCTAGCGCTAAGCACAGATACGCAGTATTTT. Protein: CAWGRFLALSTDTQYF.

V usage is TRBV11-2 and J usage is TRBJ2-7; the D gene is possibly TRBD2 (6 bases). CDR3 length: 12 residues. Germline-derived CDR1 and CDR2 are SGHAT and FQNNGV. The V end lost 4 bases, the J end lost 3 bases, and 7 bases lay between the germline ends. The CDR3 DNA follows: TGTGCCAGCAGCTACGGGGGCTACGAGCAGTACTTC. This gives the protein CASSYGGYEQYF.

The chain recombines TRBV6-6 with TRBJ2-7, with D tentatively TRBD1 (6 bases). Germline V gene sequence: CDR1 MNHNY, CDR2 SVGAGI (reference sequence). CDR3 length equals 15 residues. Between the trimmed V and J ends, which lost 0 bases and 5 bases, there was a span of 14 bases. This CDR3 is CASSYSRGQTDEQYF. CDR3 bases: TGTGCCAGCAGTTACTCCCGCGGACAGACCGACGAGCAGTACTTC.

As to this clone: At one end, the junction sequence differs from germline, possibly due to a read error. The chain uses TRBV2 and TRBJ1-4; TRBD1 matches at 9 bases. The germline gives CDR1 SNHLY, CDR2 FYNNEI. The CDR3 loop spans 14 amino acids. The CDR3 nucleotides read TGTGCCAGCAGGGAAGACAGGGGGAATGAAAAACTGTTTTTT. It codes for CASREDRGNEKLFF.

V is TRBV19 and J is TRBJ2-3; perhaps D is TRBD1 or TRBD2 (5 bases each). Trimming stripped 8 bases from V and 2 bases from J, with 17 bases between. The V gene's germline CDR1 is LNHDA and CDR2 SQIVND (reference sequence). This CDR3 has 15 residues. CDR3 sequence (DNA): TGTGCCAGTTCCGGGACGGCCCTAATCACAGATACGCAGTATTTT. It translates to CASSGTALITDTQYF. The full variable domain, completed using reference TRBV19 and TRBJ2-3, is DGGITQSPKYLFRKEGQNVTLSCEQNLNHDAMYWYRQDPGQGLRLIYYSQIVNDFQKGDIAEGYSVSREKKESFPLTVTSAQKNPTAFYLCASSGTALITDTQYFGPGTRLTVL.

V is TRBV11-1 and J is TRBJ2-1, with TRBD2 matching over 7 bases. Trimming took 5 bases from V and 5 from J; bases not matched to a gene: 6. The germline V gene has CDR1 SGHAT and CDR2 FQDESV (reference sequence). This CDR3 is 14 amino acids long. The CDR3 region is CASSRTSENNEQFF. CDR3 sequence (DNA): TGTGCCAGCAGCCGTACTAGCGAAAACAATGAGCAGTTCTTC. The variable domain in full, completed from reference TRBV11-1 and TRBJ2-1, reads EAEVAQSPRYKITEKSQAVAFWCDPISGHATLYWYRQILGQGPELLVQFQDESVVDDSQLPKDRFSAERLKGVDSTLKIQPAELGDSAMYLCASSRTSENNEQFFGPGTRLTVL.

J is TRBJ2-5 and V is TRBV27; the D is unclear. This CDR3 has 15 residues. Trimming left V 6 bases short and J 0 bases short, with 14 bases between. Germline CDR1 reads MNHEY; CDR2 reads SMNVEV (reference sequence). The CDR3 DNA is TGTGCCAGCAGGGTAGGGCTGACGAACCAAGAGACCCAGTACTTC. It encodes CASRVGLTNQETQYF.

This clone has a single count. V is TRBV5-4 and J is TRBJ2-7; D is possibly TRBD1 (7 bases). Trimming removed 4 bases at V and 7 bases at J, with 15 bases between. The CDR3 has 13 residues. Germline CDR1 and CDR2: SGHNT and YYREEE (reference sequence). CDR3 in DNA: TGTGCCAGCAGCCACCAGGGGGGCGAGGAGCAGTACTTC. It is translated as CASSHQGGEEQYF.

The V call is TRBV11-3, the J call TRBJ1-3; no definite D call. V was cut by 3 bases and J by 3 bases, with 6 bases left in between. Germline lookup yields CDR1 SGHNT and CDR2 YENEEA. This CDR3 region has 13 residues. CDR3 region: CASSFANGNTIYF. CDR3 DNA: TGTGCCAGCAGCTTTGCTAATGGAAACACCATATATTTT.

CDR3 DNA sequence: TGTGCCAGTAGTATGTTGGGGACTAGCGGGAGGGTCCAGCAGTACTTC. Protein sequence: CASSMLGTSGRVQQYF. V usage is TRBV19 and J usage is TRBJ2-7, with 16 positions matching TRBD2. V dropped 3 bases and J dropped 8; count of bases not matched to a gene: 7. CDR3 length equals 16 residues. Germline CDR1 reads LNHDA; CDR2 reads SQIVND (reference sequence).

CDR3 sequence reads: CASSLGQAETQYF. Written as DNA, the CDR3 is TGCGCCAGCAGCTTGGGACAGGCCGAGACCCAGTACTTC. J is TRBJ2-5 and V is TRBV5-1, with D perhaps matching TRBD1 (6 bases). The CDR3 sequence is 13 residues long. Germline V CDR1 and CDR2: SGHRS, YFSETQ. V was cut by 0 bases and J by 5 bases, with 8 bases left in between.

J is TRBJ2-7 and V is TRBV7-9; TRBD2 matches at 8 bases. The CDR3 has 15 amino acids. Germline CDR1 and CDR2: SEHNR and FQNEAQ (reference sequence). J gave up 2 bases and V 4 bases, and 7 bases lay outside the gene matches. Here the CDR3 reads CASSSPQRGTYEQYF. In DNA form, the CDR3 reads TGTGCCAGCAGCTCCCCGCAGCGGGGGACCTACGAGCAGTACTTC.

This clone was picked up a small number of times. This chain connects TRBV29-1 to TRBJ2-7; TRBD1 matches at 12 bases. CDR1 is SQVTM and CDR2 is ANQGSEA in the germline V gene. V lost 8 bases and J lost 4; bases outside the gene matches: 9. CDR3 length equals 14 residues. The CDR3 DNA reads TGCAGCTGCAAGAGGGACAGGGGGCCATACGAGCAGTACTTC. As protein: CSCKRDRGPYEQYF.

This clone was counted a single time. The CDR3 DNA reads as TGTGCCAGCAGCAGACCCGACGGGTCCTACGAGCAGTACTTC. The encoded protein is CASSRPDGSYEQYF. The chain combines TRBV21-1 with TRBJ2-7; the table's D call, TRBD2, was not checked against the DNA. TRBV21-1 is a pseudogene locus. The CDR3 consists of 14 residues.

Only one count was recorded for this clone. The chain has TRBV7-2 and TRBJ2-4; D may be TRBD2 (6 bases). The V end lost 5 bases, the J end lost 2 bases, and 19 bases lay between the germline ends. CDR1 is SGHTA, CDR2 FQGNSA, per germline. The CDR3 contains 17 residues. The CDR3 here is CASSANSGGESKNIQYF. DNA for the CDR3: TGTGCCAGCAGCGCGAATAGCGGAGGGGAGTCCAAAAACATTCAGTACTTC.

This clone has more than one count but fewer than ten. The chain carries TRBV29-1 and TRBJ2-7; perhaps TRBD1 as D (6 bases). The V and J ends lost 4 bases and 0 bases respectively, with 10 bases between them. The CDR3 covers 13 residues. Germline CDR1 SQVTM, CDR2 ANQGSEA. The CDR3 spells CSVVTGNSYEQYF. In DNA, the CDR3 is TGCAGCGTTGTGACAGGCAACTCCTACGAGCAGTACTTC.

The chain uses TRBV6-4 and TRBJ2-7, with D unresolved. Trimming removed 7 bases from V and 6 bases from J, with 13 bases in between. The germline V gene has CDR1 MRHNA and CDR2 SNTAGT. The length of the CDR3 is 12 residues. CDR3: CASKGSHLEQYF. The CDR3 DNA is TGTGCCAGCAAAGGATCCCACCTCGAGCAGTACTTC.

This chain links TRBV4-3 with TRBJ2-1, with 9 bases fitting TRBD2. V shed 0 bases and J 7 bases; nucleotides not matched to a gene: 10. Germline CDR1 is LGHNA and CDR2 is YSLEER. The CDR3 length is 17 residues. The CDR3, as DNA: TGCGCCAGCAGCCAAGATGACATGCGGGAGGGCGTAAATGAGCAGTTCTTC. Translated, it gives CASSQDDMREGVNEQFF.